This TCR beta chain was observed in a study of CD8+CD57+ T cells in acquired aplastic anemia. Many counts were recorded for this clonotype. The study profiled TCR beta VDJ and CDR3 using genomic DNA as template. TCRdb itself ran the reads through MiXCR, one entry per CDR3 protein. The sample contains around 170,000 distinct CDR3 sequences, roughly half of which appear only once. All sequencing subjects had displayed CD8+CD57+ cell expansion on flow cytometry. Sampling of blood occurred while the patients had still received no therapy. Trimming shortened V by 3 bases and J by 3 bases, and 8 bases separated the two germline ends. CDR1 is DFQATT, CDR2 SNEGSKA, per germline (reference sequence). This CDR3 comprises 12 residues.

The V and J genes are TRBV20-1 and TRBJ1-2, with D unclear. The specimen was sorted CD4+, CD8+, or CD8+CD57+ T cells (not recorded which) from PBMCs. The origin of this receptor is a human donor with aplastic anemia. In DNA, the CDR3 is TGCAGTGCTAGTCCCGGGGACTATGGCTACACCTTC. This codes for CSASPGDYGYTF.